The 9 T cell receptor beta chains presented below share a single source sample, sequenced in a study of T-cell memory formation after mild COVID-19. One entry per CDR3 protein, called by TCRdb with MiXCR from the 5' RACE reads. The sample includes around 310,000 distinct CDR3 sequences, about 16% seen only once; the top ten take around 20%. The sample comprised PBMCs or a T cell subset sorted from them (not recorded which). The receptor set was obtained from a man between 18 and 35 years old who had mild COVID-19 (a few samples of this study predate the infection). Cell type and time point are not known.

This clonotype was picked up a small number of times. The chain recombines TRBV28 with TRBJ2-7; TRBD1 might be the D (5 bases). The CDR3 runs to 16 residues. Trimming left V 6 bases short and J 2 bases short, with 20 bases between. The germline CDR1 and CDR2 sequences are MDHEN and SYDVKM. The CDR3 DNA sequence: TGTGCCAGCAGCAAGCCCATTCGACAGCCACCCTACGAGCAGTACGTC. This sequence encodes CASSKPIRQPPYEQYV.

This clonotype was seen only a few times. CDR3 nucleotides: TGTGCCAGCACCCTCCTGGTGGCCGGGGGTCCCGGAGCTTTCTTT. It translates to CASTLLVAGGPGAFF. The rearrangement uses TRBV7-2 and TRBJ1-1; possibly TRBD1 for D (5 bases). Germline V gives CDR1 SGHTA, CDR2 FQGNSA. The V end lost 7 bases, the J end lost 10 bases, and 25 bases lay between the germline ends. This CDR3 comprises 15 residues.

This clonotype was observed a handful of times. The genes are TRBV7-6 and TRBJ1-1; D not resolved. The CDR3 is 13 residues long. Germline V gene data show CDR1 as SGHVS and CDR2 as FNYEAQ. Trimming left V 1 base short and J 7 bases short, with 10 bases between. CDR3 DNA sequence: TGTGCCAGCAGCTTAGTCTTGGGGAATGAAGCTTTCTTT. Protein: CASSLVLGNEAFF.

This clonotype has a count of ten or more. The chain couples TRBV7-6 to TRBJ2-7; unclear D gene. The CDR3 is 14 amino acids. V gave up 1 base and J gave up 1 base, with 8 bases separating them. Germline V CDR1 and CDR2: SGHVS, FNYEAQ. The CDR3 protein is CASSLGLGSYEQYF. Here the CDR3 DNA reads TGTGCCAGCAGCTTAGGCCTGGGTTCCTACGAGCAGTACTTC.

The table lists this clonotype with a few counts. V is TRBV7-9 and J is TRBJ1-4; no clear D. The CDR3 spans 16 residues. Germline loops: CDR1 SEHNR, CDR2 FQNEAQ (reference sequence). V lost 0 bases to trimming and J lost 2 bases, with 10 bases between them. The CDR3 spells CASSLAYTATNEKLFF. CDR3 nucleotide sequence: TGTGCCAGCAGCTTAGCTTACACGGCCACTAATGAAAAACTGTTTTTT.

This clonotype appeared a few times. As DNA, the CDR3 is TGTGCCACCAAGCCTGGCCCGGCGGAGACCCAGTACTTC. Its translation: CATKPGPAETQYF. The chain joins TRBV15 to TRBJ2-5; D remains ambiguous. The CDR3 runs 13 residues. Germline V lookup: CDR1 LNHNV, CDR2 YYDKDF (reference sequence). The germline V and J ends were trimmed by 7 bases and 5 bases, with 14 bases remaining between them.

In its sample, this clonotype was seen a few times. The chain has TRBV9 and TRBJ2-2; the D is unclear. The CDR3 runs 13 residues. Between the trimmed V and J ends, which lost 0 bases and 8 bases, there was a span of 8 bases. CDR1 is SGDLS, CDR2 YYNGEE, per germline. The chain's CDR3 is CASSVEVSGELFF. The CDR3 nucleotides are TGTGCCAGCAGCGTAGAAGTGTCGGGGGAGCTGTTTTTT.

This clonotype came up a few times. The rearrangement uses TRBV6-1 and TRBJ2-3; D is uncertain. The V gene's germline CDR1 is MNHNS and CDR2 SASEGT. V was trimmed by 1 base and J by 1 base, leaving 0 bases between them. The CDR3 loop spans 12 amino acids. The CDR3 DNA is TGTGCCAGCAGTGAAGGCACAGATACGCAGTATTTT. Translation gives CASSEGTDTQYF.

This clonotype was recorded at least ten times. The chain has TRBV7-2 and TRBJ2-1; no clear D gene. The germline V gene has CDR1 SGHTA and CDR2 FQGNSA. Trimming stripped 5 bases from V and 10 bases from J, with 9 bases between. There are 11 residues in the CDR3. This chain's CDR3 is CASSPFGEQFF. The CDR3 DNA reads as TGTGCCAGCAGCCCATTCGGGGAGCAGTTCTTC.